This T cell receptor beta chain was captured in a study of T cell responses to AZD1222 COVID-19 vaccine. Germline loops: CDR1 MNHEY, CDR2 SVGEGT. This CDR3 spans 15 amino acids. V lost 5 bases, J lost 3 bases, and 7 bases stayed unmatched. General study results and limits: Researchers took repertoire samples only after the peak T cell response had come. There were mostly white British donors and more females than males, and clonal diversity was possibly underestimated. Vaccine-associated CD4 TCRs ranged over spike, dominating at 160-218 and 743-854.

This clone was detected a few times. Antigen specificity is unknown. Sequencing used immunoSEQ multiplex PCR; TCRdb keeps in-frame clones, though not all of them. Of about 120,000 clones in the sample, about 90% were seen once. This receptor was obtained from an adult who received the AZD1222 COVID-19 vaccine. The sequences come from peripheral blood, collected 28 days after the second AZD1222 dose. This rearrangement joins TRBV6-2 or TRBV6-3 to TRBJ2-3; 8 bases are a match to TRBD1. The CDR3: CASSTTGDRTDTQYF. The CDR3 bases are TGTGCCAGCAGTACGACAGGGGATCGGACAGATACGCAGTATTTT.